These 6 T cell receptor beta chains originate from one sample sequenced in a study of B cell selection in AIRE deficiency. Regulatory T cells were sorted as CD4+CD25hiCD127low/negative. Assay used: immunoSEQ multiplex PCR; TCRdb lists only in-frame clones, some missing. Of around 26,000 clones listed, about 90% are singletons. Sample: CD4+CD25+ Tregs sorted from PBMCs. These receptors were obtained from a human donor in good health.

V is TRBV27 and J is TRBJ2-7; D assignment may be TRBD1 or TRBD2 (5 bases each). The CDR3 spans 15 residues. Germline values: CDR1 MNHEY, CDR2 SMNVEV (reference sequence). Trimming pared 4 bases from V and 2 bases from J, leaving 15 bases between. The CDR3 protein is CASSYSTRGAYEQYF. The CDR3 nucleotides are TGTGCCAGCAGTTACTCGACACGAGGGGCCTACGAGCAGTACTTC.

The rearrangement joins TRBV7-3 to TRBJ1-1, with a tentative D call TRBD1 (6 bases). Between the trimmed V and J ends, which lost 2 bases and 3 bases, there was a span of 13 bases. Germline V gives CDR1 SGHTA, CDR2 FQGTGA. This CDR3 contains 15 residues. The CDR3 coding sequence is TGTGCCAGCAGCTTATCGGGTGACAGGTACACTGAAGCTTTCTTT. Protein: CASSLSGDRYTEAFF.

V usage is TRBV5-1 and J usage is TRBJ1-1; 7 positions agree with TRBD1. The germline V gene has CDR1 SGHRS and CDR2 YFSETQ. This CDR3 is built from 15 residues. V was pared by 0 bases and J by 5 bases, with 7 bases of the junction left unmatched. CDR3 residues: CASSLDGTEETEAFF. In DNA form, the CDR3 reads TGCGCCAGCAGCTTGGATGGGACAGAAGAGACTGAAGCTTTCTTT.

In DNA form, the CDR3 reads TGTGCCAGCAGTTACTCGATGTGGACTATGAGGGAGACCCAGTACTTC. It is translated as CASSYSMWTMRETQYF. The rearrangement joins TRBV6-5 to TRBJ2-5; tentatively, D is TRBD2 (6 bases). From germline, CDR1 is MNHEY and CDR2 SVGAGI. The CDR3 contains 16 residues. V was clipped by 0 bases and J by 5 bases, with 16 bases between them.

The chain carries TRBV10-3 and TRBJ2-3, with 10 bases aligning to TRBD2. This CDR3 is built from 17 residues. CDR1 and CDR2 (germline): ENHRY, SYGVKD. The junction had 5 bases not matched to a gene; V was cut back by 0 bases and J by 2 bases. CDR3 sequence: CAISESISGGLTDTQYF. CDR3 bases: TGTGCCATCAGTGAGTCGATTAGCGGGGGGCTCACAGATACGCAGTATTTT.

V usage is TRBV18 and J usage is TRBJ2-7; D possibly uses TRBD1 or TRBD2 (5 bases each). The V end was cut by 6 bases, the J end by 5 bases, with 14 bases between. This CDR3 is built from 13 residues. CDR1 is KGHSH, CDR2 LQKENI, per germline. The chain's CDR3 is CASSPRDPHEQYF. DNA of the CDR3: TGTGCCAGCTCCCCTAGGGACCCTCACGAGCAGTACTTC.